These 13 T cell receptor beta chains came from one sample sequenced in a study of T-cell reconstitution after alpha-beta-depleted transplantation in children. Unique molecular identifiers were used to barcode this TCRbeta library. TCRdb ran MiXCR on the PCR reads and lists one entry per CDR3 protein. The sample records some 550,000 distinct CDR3 sequences, approximately 20% being singletons. This specimen was PBMCs from the stem cell graft donor, taken from the stem cell graft. The receptors originated from a human donor who donated a stem cell graft to a child with acute lymphoblastic leukemia.

CDR3: CASSYGVAYTEAFF. In DNA form, the CDR3 reads TGTGCCAGCAGTTACGGGGTCGCGTACACTGAAGCTTTCTTT. The chain carries TRBV6-5 and TRBJ1-1; no clear D. Germline V gene lookup returns CDR1 MNHEY and CDR2 SVGAGI. The V end lost 2 bases, the J end lost 3 bases, and 10 bases lay between the germline ends. This CDR3 contains 14 residues.

This clonotype has more than one count but fewer than ten. The V and J genes are TRBV20-1 and TRBJ2-2; the D call may be TRBD1 or TRBD2 (5 bases each). The CDR3 has 16 residues. Trimming pared 1 base from V and 1 base from J, leaving 13 bases between. Germline-derived CDR1 and CDR2 are DFQATT and SNEGSKA (reference sequence). In nucleotides, the CDR3 is TGCAGTGCTAGAGCTGGGGGTCTACAGAACACCGGGGAGCTGTTTTTT. It specifies CSARAGGLQNTGELFF.

The chain recombines TRBV12-3 or TRBV12-4 with TRBJ1-6; D call uncertain. This CDR3 comprises 11 residues. Trimming cost V 5 bases and J 8 bases, with 4 bases left between them. The CDR3 DNA is TGTGCCAGCAGTATCTATTCACCCCTCCACTTT. It encodes CASSIYSPLHF.

The J gene is TRBJ2-3, the V gene TRBV6-5, with 11 nucleotides matching TRBD2. The CDR3 is 17 amino acids. Germline CDR1 reads MNHEY; CDR2 reads SVGAGI. The V gene end was trimmed by 1 base and the J gene end by 5 bases; junction bases not matched to a gene: 8. Here the CDR3 reads CASSYLRLAGSRDTQYF. The CDR3 bases are TGTGCCAGCAGTTACTTAAGACTAGCGGGATCCCGAGATACGCAGTATTTT.

This chain links TRBV5-1 with TRBJ2-7; TRBD1 is a possible D gene (5 bases). The germline V and J ends were trimmed by 4 bases and 5 bases, with 19 bases remaining between them. The germline CDR1 and CDR2 sequences are SGHRS and YFSETQ. The CDR3 runs 15 residues. The CDR3 DNA reads as TGCGCCAGCAGCCGTAGGATAGACAGTGTCCACGAGCAGTACTTC. Translation: CASSRRIDSVHEQYF.

The chain links TRBV29-1 to TRBJ1-2, with 8 bases fitting TRBD1. The V gene's germline CDR1 is SQVTM and CDR2 ANQGSEA. V lost 3 bases, J lost 6 bases, and 3 bases stayed unmatched. CDR3 length equals 12 residues. DNA for the CDR3: TGCAGCGTTGACAGGGGGCTCGATGGCTACACCTTC. It yields the protein CSVDRGLDGYTF.

The chain uses TRBV18 and TRBJ1-1; 9 nucleotides match TRBD1. With V trimmed by 2 bases and J by 1 base, 2 bases remained unmatched. This CDR3 has 15 residues. In germline, CDR1 is KGHSH, CDR2 LQKENI. CDR3 region: CASSPKTGGNTEAFF. CDR3 coding DNA: TGTGCCAGCTCACCAAAGACAGGGGGGAACACTGAAGCTTTCTTT.

This clonotype came up a few times. This chain joins TRBV29-1 and TRBJ1-2; 7 positions match TRBD1. The CDR3 runs to 13 residues. Germline lookup yields CDR1 SQVTM and CDR2 ANQGSEA. Trimming took 0 bases from V and 6 from J; bases not matched to a gene: 4. The CDR3 coding sequence is TGCAGCGTTGAAGACAGGGGGGGACATGGCTACACCTTC. Translating gives CSVEDRGGHGYTF.

This clonotype turned up a few times. This chain joins TRBV5-1 and TRBJ2-1, with 8 bases lining up with TRBD2. Germline V lookup: CDR1 SGHRS, CDR2 YFSETQ. Trimming took 2 bases from V and 7 from J; bases not matched to a gene: 11. The CDR3 length is 16 residues. CDR3 sequence: CASSFLGGRMRNEQFF. CDR3 DNA: TGCGCCAGCAGCTTTCTAGGCGGGAGGATGAGAAATGAGCAGTTCTTC.

V usage is TRBV7-9 and J usage is TRBJ1-4; D possibly corresponds to TRBD1 (6 bases). The V end lost 8 bases, the J end lost 2 bases, and 15 bases lay between the germline ends. The CDR3 contains 15 residues. Per germline, CDR1 SEHNR and CDR2 FQNEAQ (reference sequence). DNA for the CDR3: TGTGCCAGCGGTCGGGACACAGAGACTAATGAAAAACTGTTTTTT. Translation: CASGRDTETNEKLFF.

The V gene is TRBV5-1, the J gene TRBJ2-1, with 7 bases aligning to TRBD2. The germline gives CDR1 SGHRS, CDR2 YFSETQ. The CDR3 covers 15 residues. V shed 0 bases, J shed 3 bases, and the junction held 3 bases outside the gene matches. The CDR3 region is CASSLVGGIYNEQFF. The CDR3 bases are TGCGCCAGCAGCTTGGTCGGGGGGATCTACAATGAGCAGTTCTTC.

This clonotype was seen only once. The chain links TRBV2 to TRBJ2-7; 10 bases map to TRBD2. The CDR3 totals 16 residues. J lost 4 bases, V lost 5 bases, and 11 bases had no gene match. Germline V CDR1 and CDR2: SNHLY, FYNNEI. The CDR3: CASSYFSGRKDYEQYF. In DNA, the CDR3 is TGTGCCAGCAGTTATTTTAGCGGGAGGAAGGATTACGAGCAGTACTTC. Complete variable domain (other parts from reference TRBV2 and TRBJ2-7): EPEVTQTPSHQVTQMGQEVILRCVPISNHLYFYWYRQILGQKVEFLVSFYNNEISEKSEIFDDQFSVERPDGSNFTLKIRSTKLEDSAMYFCASSYFSGRKDYEQYFGPGTRLTVT.

The chain combines TRBV5-1 with TRBJ2-2; 9 nucleotides line up with TRBD1. Trimming removed 4 bases from V and 0 bases from J; junction bases left unmatched: 7. The CDR3 is 17 residues long. Germline CDR1 and CDR2: SGHRS and YFSETQ. CDR3 loop: CASSPRTGGPNTGELFF. For the CDR3, the DNA is TGCGCCAGCAGCCCCCGAACAGGGGGCCCGAACACCGGGGAGCTGTTTTTT.